This record concerns one T cell receptor beta chain sequence. This entry is derived from a study of cytomegalovirus exposure and HLA in healthy donors. Vbeta (60) and Jbeta (13) primers were used in the PCR. Data came from immunoSEQ multiplex PCR; TCRdb stores just in-frame clones and leaves some out. This table has 100,000 to 150,000 clones, less than 80% appearing once. The germline V gene encodes CDR1 MGHRA and CDR2 YSYEKL. Trimming left V 5 bases short and J 2 bases short, with 15 bases between. The length of the CDR3 is 15 residues. Sequenced input: PBMCs. V is TRBV4-1 and J is TRBJ1-2, with D possibly matching TRBD1 (5 bases). This TCR was sampled from a man aged 50-60 years in good health and CMV-seronegative. This CDR3 reads CASSFPGRGNYGYTF. The DNA of the CDR3 is TGCGCCAGCAGCTTCCCGGGTCGGGGGAACTATGGCTACACCTTC.